This T cell receptor (beta chain) originates from a study of T cell responses to AZD1222 COVID-19 vaccine (dated by TCRdb to 2020 to 2023). Looking at the study overall: AZD1222 recipients whose second dose came at about 4 weeks and those whose second dose came at about 12 weeks were combined into one group, since spike-specific TCR depth and breadth did not differ between the two schedules. Enrollment into the trials was organized by age into subgroups of 18-55, 56-69 and 70-plus years, and those subgroups contained around 150, 28 and 57 TCR-sequenced participants, respectively. TCR sequencing was performed for some 250 trial participants, of whom 207 were given two doses of AZD1222 and around 26 were given two doses of MenACWY control vaccine. Results and caveats for the whole study, not just this receptor: Participants were mostly white British and included more females than males, and it was suggested by the authors that clonal diversity may have been underestimated. Because no day 14 peak-response samples were available, repertoires were characterized only after the peak T cell response. Vaccine-associated CD4 TCRs spanned the whole spike protein, with dominant responses in regions 160-218 and 743-854. Reportedly, almost half of the unique spike-specific TCRs recognized epitopes lying outside the regions that are mutated in the B.1.351 and B.1.1.7 variants. The 56-69-year group was small, and its depth increase did not reach significance, likely because of low power. After two AZD1222 doses, spike-specific TCR breadth and depth were significantly higher than at day 0 and than in MenACWY recipients. Only six or seven AZD1222 recipients were SARS-CoV-2 seropositive at baseline, limiting conclusions about previously exposed vaccinees.

The CDR3, from cysteine to phenylalanine, totals 16 residues. Kept here is only the CDR3 DNA, which spans 48 bases and is read in frame from base 1. CDR1 is given as ENHRY and CDR2 as SYGVKD, both from the germline V gene. V is cut by 6 bases and J by 4 bases, and the space between the germline ends is 19 bases. In the paper's terms, the time point label means: baseline before first vaccination. Vaccinee samples were obtained from the UK trials COV001 and COV002, which included a single-blind randomized controlled phase 2/3 trial of AZD1222 (ChAdOx1 nCoV-19) in healthy adults. For TCRbeta chain sequencing, PBMC samples from trial participants were taken at day 0 and at day 28 after the second dose. The CDR3 regions of human TCRbeta chains were analyzed by immunosequencing. For the original study's pipeline: TCRs in the repertoires were compared against a reference library of SARS-CoV-2-specific TCRs that had been generated with the MIRA antigen-specificity platform. Breadth was defined as the fraction of unique TCRs that were SARS-CoV-2-associated. Depth was defined as the fraction of total T cells that were SARS-CoV-2-associated. Each spike-specific TCR was assigned to its reactive spike region and to a CD4 or CD8 class using the MIRA data. Log10-transformed breadth and depth values were compared by one-way ANOVA with Sidak's multiple comparisons tests. TCRdb mirrors the immuneACCESS table, restricted to in-frame sequences. Some clones are absent from its copies; in checked studies, under half trace to an unresolved V gene, and the reason for the others is unknown. V and J calls and clone size are given by that table; D and trimming were obtained from the DNA. Recorded for this sample are 150,000 or so clones; around 92% of them occurred a single time. Approximately 2% of the sample is in the top ten clones.

The count of this clone is one. Its binding antigen is unknown. No base quality values were provided; no much bigger clone lies one nucleotide off. The input for sequencing was peripheral blood, taken on day 0 of AZD1222 vaccination. The chain uses TRBV10-3 and TRBJ2-1; a weak D assignment points to TRBD1 (6 bases agree). This clonotype was obtained from an adult in good health. The nucleotide sequence is given as TGTGCCATCAGATCGCAGGGGAAACTAGGTTACAATGAGCAGTTCTTC. Its product reads: CAIRSQGKLGYNEQFF.